This T cell receptor beta chain was captured in a study of cytomegalovirus exposure and HLA in healthy donors. The PCR used 60 Vbeta and 13 Jbeta primers. Clones were read by immunoSEQ multiplex PCR, and TCRdb kept only the in-frame ones, dropping some. The repertoire holds some 170,000 clones, under 80% seen once, with roughly 4.2% in the top ten. Note on this clone: As yet, its antigen is unknown.

Points from the study as a whole: Donors were assumed by presence/absence analyses to have roughly uniform sequencing depth.

The CDR3 runs 15 residues. Trimming cost V 2 bases and J 5 bases, with 15 bases left between them. Germline V gene data show CDR1 as MDHEN and CDR2 as SYDVKM. The chain has TRBV28 and TRBJ2-5; a weak D match, TRBD2 (8 bases). The source is a man aged 40-50 years in good health and CMV-seronegative. The sample was PBMCs. CDR3 in amino acids: CASSLQGGGGETQYF. For the CDR3, the DNA is TGTGCCAGCAGTTTACAAGGGGGCGGGGGGGAGACCCAGTACTTC.